This T cell receptor beta chain originates from a study of T cells in Graves' hyperthyroidism and ophthalmopathy (dated by TCRdb to the late 2010s). Broadly, across the study: Peripheral blood samples were taken at initial diagnosis, before any treatment was given. Thyroid tissue and blood T-cell repertoires from six Graves' hyperthyroidism patients were also compared in the study. TCR V-J signatures able to tell the groups apart were searched for in a discovery cohort of some 100 patients, of whom about 40 had Graves' ophthalmopathy and around 58 had stable Graves' hyperthyroidism. According to the paper, TCR Vbeta CDR3 sequencing was carried out on over 130 peripheral blood samples, which came from under 50 ophthalmopathy, approximately 78 hyperthyroidism and approximately 17 progressor patients. After blood sampling, hyperthyroidism patients were treated with methimazole at a starting dose of 30 mg daily, and ophthalmopathy patients were treated with high-dose intravenous methylprednisolone. For training and testing, the 100 or so patients in the discovery cohort were randomly divided in a 7:3 ratio. An independent validation cohort of fewer than 20 hyperthyroidism patients and roughly 16 patients who later progressed to ophthalmopathy tested prospective prediction of ophthalmopathy. What the work shows at the level of the full study, not this receptor alone: In validation, the model predicted progression to ophthalmopathy with approximately 69% sensitivity and approximately 78% specificity, a median of approximately 6.5 months before onset. A 13 V-J signature model separated ophthalmopathy from stable hyperthyroidism, with 87.88% sensitivity and roughly 84% specificity in cross-validation and 80%/75% in testing. No statistical method was used to set the sample size in advance, and investigators knew the group allocation. Blood samples also contained most of the expanded thyroid clonotypes (frequency above 0.001), which suggests that blood repertoires may reflect thyroid immune responses.

From the cysteine through the phenylalanine, the CDR3 covers 14 amino acids. The kept DNA is CDR3 alone, 42 bases in frame from the first base. For CDR1 and CDR2, the germline V gene (reference sequence) lists DFQATT and SNEGSKA. Trimming costs V 6 bases and J 1 base, and their ends lie 16 bases apart. The TCR beta CDR3 regions were amplified from RNA transcripts. A first-round RT-PCR of the TCR CDR3 used the HTBI primer set with the Qiagen OneStep RT-PCR kit. Libraries were constructed in a second round of multiplex PCR, after which size selection and purification were performed. Libraries were sequenced paired-end with 100 bp reads on an Illumina HiSeq2000. As for the authors' bioinformatics: Raw data were processed with SOAPnuke, discarding reads with adapters, uncalled bases, mean Phred below 15, or no exact constant-primer or identifier match. COPE v1.2.5 was used to merge the high-quality paired reads, and each unique nucleotide sequence was defined as a clonotype. Clonotypes were aligned to IMGT TRBV, TRBD and TRBJ reference segments using MiTCR v1.1. The analysis included only V-J combinations with a frequency above 0.0001, which together covered 99% to 99.2% of the repertoires. A TCS score was defined as the ratio of F50 (clonal expansion) to E x V (chaos), with BLOSUM62-based TCRdist applied between CDR3 peptides within each V-J. Welch's t-statistics and random forest reduced 514 V-J features to 10 to 15, which were used in a naive Bayes classifier (R e1071). TCRdb trimmed the raw reads at Q25, called clones with MiXCR and kept productive beta chains. Rows merge per CDR3 protein into single entries with the most common DNA and genes. The V and J calls here are based on TCRdb, not the publication. This sample is represented by some 770,000 distinct CDR3 sequences; around 15% of them were singletons. Around 8.1% of the sample is taken by the ten largest.

Graves' hyperthyroidism was defined as stable when no progression to ophthalmopathy occurred over 18 months of follow-up. Hyperthyroidism patients were aged 18 to 65 years and newly diagnosed, with disease duration of less than 2 months. Patients with uncontrolled infections, other autoimmune diseases, pregnancy or lactation were excluded. Diagnoses were based on clinical symptoms, serum thyroxine and TRAb, thyroid ultrasound and orbital computed tomography. Ficoll-Paque density gradient centrifugation was used to isolate PBMCs from around 10 ml of fresh peripheral blood. Trizol reagent was used to extract total RNA, and RNA quality was then checked on an Agilent 2100 Bioanalyzer. This clonotype was picked up many times. The specificity of this receptor is unknown. Within one base of it there is no much larger clone, and no base qualities were kept.

The TCR originated in a man between 18 and 35 years old with Graves' hyperthyroidism. Sequencing was done on a sample of blood. The receptor chain draws on TRBV20-1 and TRBJ2-7; TRBD1 is perhaps the D gene, given 5 matching bases. The DNA is as follows: TGCAGTGCCCAGAAGTCTCGGACATCCTACGAGCAGTACTTC. This gives the protein CSAQKSRTSYEQYF.